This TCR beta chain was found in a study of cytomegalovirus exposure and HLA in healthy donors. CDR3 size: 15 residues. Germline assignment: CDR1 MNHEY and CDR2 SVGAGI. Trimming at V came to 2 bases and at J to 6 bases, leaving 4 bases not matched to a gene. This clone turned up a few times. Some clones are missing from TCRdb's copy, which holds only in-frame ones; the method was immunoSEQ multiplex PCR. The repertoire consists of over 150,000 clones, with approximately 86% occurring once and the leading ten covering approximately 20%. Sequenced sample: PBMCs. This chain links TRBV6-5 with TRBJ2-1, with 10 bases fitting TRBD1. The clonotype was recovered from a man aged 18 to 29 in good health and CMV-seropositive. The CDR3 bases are TGTGCCAGCAGTTACCGGGGGACAGGGGCCAATGAGCAGTTCTTC. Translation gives CASSYRGTGANEQFF.